Shown below are 17 T cell receptor beta chains from a single sample sequenced in a study of T cells after yellow fever vaccination. TCRdb re-called the 5' RACE reads with MiXCR, one entry per CDR3 protein. The table shows a few hundred thousand distinct CDR3 sequences, with 3.5% to 4.5% occurring only once. This specimen consisted of PBMCs, obtained 15 days after the yellow fever booster vaccination. Every receptor here comes from a man aged 18-30 years who received the YFV17D yellow fever vaccine.

The chain carries TRBV2 and TRBJ2-7; a possible D gene is TRBD2 (6 bases). This CDR3 spans 14 amino acids. V was shortened by 4 bases and J by 3 bases, with 13 bases between the two germline ends. Germline V CDR1 and CDR2: SNHLY, FYNNEI. CDR3 nucleotides: TGTGCCAGCAGTGCGCGGGGTATGGGCTACGAGCAGTACTTC. This translates into CASSARGMGYEQYF.

This clonotype has only a few counts. The chain joins TRBV12-3 or TRBV12-4 to TRBJ1-2; D ambiguous. The CDR3 sequence is 18 residues long. The V and J ends lost 7 bases and 0 bases respectively, with 24 bases between them. The CDR3 DNA reads as TGTGCCAGCACCAGCCCAGGAGGAAATAGAGGAGCTAACTATGGCTACACCTTC. Amino acid sequence: CASTSPGGNRGANYGYTF.

This clonotype was seen a few times. The rearrangement joins TRBV6-5 to TRBJ1-2, with 10 bases lining up with TRBD1. This CDR3 contains 16 residues. V lost 6 bases and J lost 5; bases outside the gene matches: 12. The germline V gene has CDR1 MNHEY and CDR2 SVGAGI. This CDR3 is CASRITGTGDLYGYTF. The CDR3 coding sequence is TGTGCCAGCAGGATAACCGGGACAGGGGACCTTTATGGCTACACCTTC.

This chain connects TRBV20-1 to TRBJ1-4; D may be TRBD1 (6 bases). The germline gives CDR1 DFQATT, CDR2 SNEGSKA (reference sequence). This CDR3 is built from 14 residues. The germline V and J ends were trimmed by 7 bases and 0 bases, with 12 bases remaining between them. CDR3: CSVHDRTTNEKLFF. The CDR3 region has the DNA TGCAGTGTCCATGACAGGACAACTAATGAAAAACTGTTTTTT.

This clonotype was picked up a small number of times. This chain uses TRBV20-1 with TRBJ2-5, with 8 bases lining up with TRBD1. CDR1 and CDR2 from the germline V gene are DFQATT and SNEGSKA (reference sequence). The CDR3 extends over 15 amino acids. V shed 3 bases and J 4 bases; nucleotides not matched to a gene: 10. CDR3: CSASDRGFTGETQYF. The CDR3 DNA reads as TGCAGTGCTAGTGACAGGGGCTTTACCGGAGAGACCCAGTACTTC.

This clonotype was counted many times. This chain connects TRBV10-3 to TRBJ1-6; no clear D. Trimming took off 0 bases at V and 0 bases at J, with 6 bases between the two ends. The CDR3 is made up of 16 amino acids. Germline V gene data show CDR1 as ENHRY and CDR2 as SYGVKD. Written as DNA, the CDR3 is TGTGCCATCAGTGAGTCCAGGAGCTCCTATAATTCACCCCTCCACTTT. This encodes CAISESRSSYNSPLHF.

This clonotype has only a few counts. This chain joins TRBV7-3 and TRBJ2-7; TRBD2 aligns across 15 bases. This CDR3 spans 16 amino acids. CDR1 and CDR2 from the germline V gene are SGHTA and FQGTGA. V lost 1 base, J lost 3 bases, and 1 base stayed unmatched. CDR3 sequence: CASSLKGLAGGYEQYV. CDR3 nucleotide sequence: TGTGCCAGCAGCTTAAAGGGACTAGCGGGGGGCTACGAGCAGTACGTC.

This chain links TRBV6-1 with TRBJ1-5; maybe TRBD1 (5 bases). Per the germline V gene, CDR1 is MNHNS and CDR2 is SASEGT. V lost 1 base, J lost 6 bases, and 10 bases lay in between. This CDR3 is 14 amino acids long. The CDR3 DNA reads as TGTGCCAGCAGTGAAGTTGGGGGGAGTCAGCCCCAGCATTTT. It codes for CASSEVGGSQPQHF.

This clonotype was found many times. This rearrangement joins TRBV7-8 to TRBJ2-1; D is possibly TRBD2 (6 bases). Between the trimmed V and J ends, which lost 5 bases and 0 bases, there was a span of 11 bases. The CDR3 consists of 15 residues. Germline CDR1 reads SGHVS; CDR2 reads FQNEAQ. The CDR3 DNA reads TGTGCCAGCAGCCCCTGGGGAGGCTCCTACAATGAGCAGTTCTTC. Protein sequence: CASSPWGGSYNEQFF.

There are a few counts of this clonotype. The CDR3 reads CASCSGGREQFF. The CDR3 DNA follows: TGTGCCAGCTGTAGCGGGGGCAGGGAGCAGTTCTTC. This sequence joins TRBV3-1 and TRBJ2-1; 9 bases fit TRBD2. After removal of 8 bases from V and 10 bases from J, the junction contained 6 bases not matched to a gene. Germline CDR1 and CDR2: LGHDT and YNNKEL (reference sequence). CDR3 size: 12 residues.

The chain joins TRBV7-9 to TRBJ2-1; tentatively, D is TRBD2 (5 bases). V was shortened by 0 bases and J by 3 bases, with 9 bases between the two germline ends. In germline, CDR1 is SEHNR, CDR2 FQNEAQ (reference sequence). The CDR3 covers 15 residues. DNA of the CDR3: TGTGCCAGCAGCTTAGCACTAGTGGTCTACAATGAGCAGTTCTTC. Amino acid sequence: CASSLALVVYNEQFF.

This clonotype was seen repeatedly, ten times or more. The gene calls are TRBV6-2 or TRBV6-3 and TRBJ2-1, with a tentative D call TRBD2 (6 bases). The length of the CDR3 is 16 residues. Germline CDR1 is MNHEY and CDR2 is SVGEGT. V was trimmed by 6 bases and J by 0 bases, leaving 15 bases between them. The CDR3 coding sequence is TGTGCCAGCAGCCCCTGGGCGGGGAGCTCCTACAATGAGCAGTTCTTC. Translating it yields CASSPWAGSSYNEQFF.

At least ten counts were recorded for this clonotype. The gene calls are TRBV12-3 or TRBV12-4 and TRBJ2-5; 10 nucleotides match TRBD2. The CDR3 is made up of 16 amino acids. J lost 2 bases, V lost 6 bases, and 9 bases had no gene match. The CDR3 bases are TGTGCCAGCAGCTGGACTAGCGGAACGATACAAGAGACCCAGTACTTC. This translates into CASSWTSGTIQETQYF.

This clonotype showed up many times. The genes are TRBV12-3 or TRBV12-4 and TRBJ2-7, with 9 bases that match TRBD2. This CDR3 is 14 amino acids long. V lost 5 bases, J lost 3 bases, and 5 bases stayed unmatched. In DNA, the CDR3 is TGTGCCAGCAGTAACCGACTAGCGGACTACGAGCAGTACTTC. This codes for CASSNRLADYEQYF.

The chain employs TRBV7-2 and TRBJ2-5; 7 bases are shared with TRBD2. The ends lost 1 base at V and 3 bases at J; junction bases unmatched: 5. Germline CDR1 reads SGHTA; CDR2 reads FQGNSA. The CDR3 covers 15 residues. The CDR3 bases are TGTGCCAGCAGCTTAGGATACAGCGGGAAAGAGACCCAGTACTTC. Translated, it gives CASSLGYSGKETQYF.

This clonotype was picked up many times. V gene TRBV12-3 or TRBV12-4 combines with J gene TRBJ1-5; no firm D call. This CDR3 has 12 residues. Trimming cost V 6 bases and J 7 bases, with 10 bases left between them. The CDR3 DNA sequence: TGTGCCAGCAGCGACGAGTGGCAGCCCCAGCATTTT. Translation: CASSDEWQPQHF.

V usage is TRBV5-5 and J usage is TRBJ1-1; 10 bases agree with TRBD1. The CDR3 extends over 16 amino acids. V lost 4 bases, J lost 1 base, and 7 bases stayed unmatched. Looked up from germline, CDR1 is SGHKS and CDR2 is YYEKEE (reference sequence). The CDR3 DNA follows: TGTGCCAGCAGCCCCGATCGGGACAGGGGGAACACTGAAGCTTTCTTT. This codes for CASSPDRDRGNTEAFF.